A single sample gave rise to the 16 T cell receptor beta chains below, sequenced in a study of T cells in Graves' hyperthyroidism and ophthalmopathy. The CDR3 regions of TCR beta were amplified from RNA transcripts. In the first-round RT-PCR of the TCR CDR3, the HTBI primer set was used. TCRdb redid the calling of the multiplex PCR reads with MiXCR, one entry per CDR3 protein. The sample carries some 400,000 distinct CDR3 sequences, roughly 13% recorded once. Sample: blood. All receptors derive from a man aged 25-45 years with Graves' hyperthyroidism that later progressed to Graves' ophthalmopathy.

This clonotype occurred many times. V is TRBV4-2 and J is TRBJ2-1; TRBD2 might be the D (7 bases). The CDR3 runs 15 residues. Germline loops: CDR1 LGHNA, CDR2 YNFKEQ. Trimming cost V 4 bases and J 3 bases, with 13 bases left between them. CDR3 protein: CASSPRGGGYNEQFF. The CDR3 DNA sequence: TGTGCCAGCAGCCCTAGGGGGGGAGGCTACAATGAGCAGTTCTTC.

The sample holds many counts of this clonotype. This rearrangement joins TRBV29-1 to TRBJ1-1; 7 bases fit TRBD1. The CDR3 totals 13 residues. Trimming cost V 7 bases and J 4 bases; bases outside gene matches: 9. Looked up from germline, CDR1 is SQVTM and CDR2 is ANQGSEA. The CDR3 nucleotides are TGCAGCGCTCTGACAGGGTTGGGCACTGAAGCTTTCTTT. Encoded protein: CSALTGLGTEAFF.

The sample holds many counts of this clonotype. The CDR3: CASRAGYASETQYF. In nucleotides, the CDR3 is TGTGCCAGCAGGGCAGGTTACGCTTCGGAGACCCAGTACTTC. This sequence joins TRBV12-3 or TRBV12-4 and TRBJ2-5; no clear D. The CDR3 runs 14 residues. V was pared by 6 bases and J by 5 bases, with 16 bases between.

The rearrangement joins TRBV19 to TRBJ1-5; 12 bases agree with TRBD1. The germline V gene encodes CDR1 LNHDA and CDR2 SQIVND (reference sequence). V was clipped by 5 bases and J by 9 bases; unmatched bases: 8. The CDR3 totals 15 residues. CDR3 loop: CASSPMGQGAWPQHF. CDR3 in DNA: TGTGCCAGTAGTCCCATGGGACAGGGGGCTTGGCCCCAGCATTTT.

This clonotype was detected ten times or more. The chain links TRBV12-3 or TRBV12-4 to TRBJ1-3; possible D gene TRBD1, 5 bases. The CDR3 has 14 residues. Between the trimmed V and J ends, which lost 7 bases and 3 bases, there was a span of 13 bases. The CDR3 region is CASTPGGRGNTIYF. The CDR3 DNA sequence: TGTGCCAGCACCCCGGGGGGTCGTGGAAACACCATATATTTT.

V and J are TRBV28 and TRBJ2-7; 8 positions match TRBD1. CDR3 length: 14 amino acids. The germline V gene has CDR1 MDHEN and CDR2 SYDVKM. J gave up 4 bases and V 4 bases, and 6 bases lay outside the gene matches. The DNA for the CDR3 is TGTGCCAGCAGTTGGGGGAGACAGGGGTACGAGCAGTACTTC. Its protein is CASSWGRQGYEQYF.

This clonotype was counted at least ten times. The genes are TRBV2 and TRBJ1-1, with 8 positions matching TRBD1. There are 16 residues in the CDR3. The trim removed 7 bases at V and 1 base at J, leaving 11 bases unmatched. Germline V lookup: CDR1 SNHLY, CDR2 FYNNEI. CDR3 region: CASTGQGAGRNTEAFF. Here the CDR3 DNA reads TGTGCCAGCACGGGGCAGGGGGCCGGGAGGAACACTGAAGCTTTCTTT. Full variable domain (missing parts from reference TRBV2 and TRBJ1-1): EPEVTQTPSHQVTQMGQEVILRCVPISNHLYFYWYRQILGQKVEFLVSFYNNEISEKSEIFDDQFSVERPDGSNFTLKIRSTKLEDSAMYFCASTGQGAGRNTEAFFGQGTRLTVV.

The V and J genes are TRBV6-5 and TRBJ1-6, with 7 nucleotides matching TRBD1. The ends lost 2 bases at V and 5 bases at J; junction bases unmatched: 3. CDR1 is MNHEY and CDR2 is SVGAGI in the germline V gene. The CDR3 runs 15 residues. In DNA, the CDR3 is TGTGCCAGCAGTTACGGACAGGAAAATAATTCACCCCTCCACTTT. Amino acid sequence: CASSYGQENNSPLHF.

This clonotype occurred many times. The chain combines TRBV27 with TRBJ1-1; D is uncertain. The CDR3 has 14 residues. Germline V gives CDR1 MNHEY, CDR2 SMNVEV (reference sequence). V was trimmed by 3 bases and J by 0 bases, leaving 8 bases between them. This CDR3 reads CASSFSYLNTEAFF. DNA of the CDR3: TGTGCCAGCAGTTTTTCGTACCTGAACACTGAAGCTTTCTTT.

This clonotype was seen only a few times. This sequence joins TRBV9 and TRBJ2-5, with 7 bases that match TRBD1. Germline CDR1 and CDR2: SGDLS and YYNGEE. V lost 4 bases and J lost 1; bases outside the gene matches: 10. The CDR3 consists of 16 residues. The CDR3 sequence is CASSLRDRVTQETQYF. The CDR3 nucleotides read TGTGCCAGCAGCCTCCGGGACAGAGTCACCCAAGAGACCCAGTACTTC.

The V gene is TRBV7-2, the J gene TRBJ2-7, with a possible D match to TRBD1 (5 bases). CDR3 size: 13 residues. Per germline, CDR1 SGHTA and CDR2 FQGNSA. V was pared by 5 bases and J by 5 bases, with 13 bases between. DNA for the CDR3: TGTGCCAGCAGCATAGGACAATATCACGAGCAGTACTTC. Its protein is CASSIGQYHEQYF.

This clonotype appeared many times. This chain's CDR3 is CAISGQGYDGYTF. The DNA for the CDR3 is TGTGCCATCTCAGGACAGGGGTATGATGGCTACACCTTC. The chain uses TRBV10-3 and TRBJ1-2; 9 bases map to TRBD1. The CDR3 runs 13 residues. J gave up 6 bases and V 8 bases, and 7 bases lay outside the gene matches. The germline gives CDR1 ENHRY, CDR2 SYGVKD.

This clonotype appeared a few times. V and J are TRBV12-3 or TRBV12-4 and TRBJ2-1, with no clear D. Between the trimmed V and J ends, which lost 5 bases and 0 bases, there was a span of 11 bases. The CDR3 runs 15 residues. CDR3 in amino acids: CASSIREPSYNEQFF. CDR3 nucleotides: TGTGCCAGCAGTATTCGCGAGCCCTCCTACAATGAGCAGTTCTTC.

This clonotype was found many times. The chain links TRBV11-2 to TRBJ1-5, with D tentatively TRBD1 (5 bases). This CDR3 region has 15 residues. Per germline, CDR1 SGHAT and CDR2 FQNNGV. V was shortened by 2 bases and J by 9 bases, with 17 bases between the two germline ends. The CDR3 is CASSLTPGPPGPQHF. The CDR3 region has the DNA TGTGCCAGCAGCTTAACCCCGGGACCGCCGGGGCCCCAGCATTTT.

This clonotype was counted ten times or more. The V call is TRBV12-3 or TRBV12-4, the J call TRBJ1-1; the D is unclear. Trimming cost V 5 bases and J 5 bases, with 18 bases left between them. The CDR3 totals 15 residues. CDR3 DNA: TGTGCCAGCAGTCTCCCTGGGTTGCGGTGGACTGAAGCTTTCTTT. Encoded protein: CASSLPGLRWTEAFF.

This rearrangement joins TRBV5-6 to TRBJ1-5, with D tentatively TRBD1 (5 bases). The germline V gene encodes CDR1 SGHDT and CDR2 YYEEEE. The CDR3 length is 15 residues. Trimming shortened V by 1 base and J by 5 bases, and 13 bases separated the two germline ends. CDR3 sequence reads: CASSLLPTVDQPQHF. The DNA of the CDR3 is TGTGCCAGCAGCTTGCTTCCGACAGTCGATCAGCCCCAGCATTTT.